This TCR beta chain was sequenced in a study of cytomegalovirus exposure and HLA in healthy donors. The CDR3 extends over 14 amino acids. Germline loops: CDR1 SGHNT, CDR2 YYREEE (reference sequence). The J segment lost 4 bases and the V segment lost 0 bases, leaving 1 base of the junction unmatched. PCR involved 60 Vbeta and 13 Jbeta primers. The repertoire was sequenced with immunoSEQ multiplex PCR; TCRdb's copy has only in-frame clones and lacks some. This sample has about 130,000 clones, with approximately 62% found just once. The sequence was collected from a human donor in good health. The rearrangement links TRBV5-4 to TRBJ2-3, with 8 bases fitting TRBD2. Material for sequencing was PBMCs. CDR3 sequence reads: CASSLELAADTQYF. As DNA, the CDR3 is TGTGCCAGCAGCTTGGAACTAGCGGCAGATACGCAGTATTTT.